The 18 T cell receptor beta chains below were found in one sample sequenced in a study of blood T cell repertoires in COVID-19 (dated by TCRdb to 2019 to 2021). The library was built by means of the immunoSEQ multiplex PCR assay. TCRdb carries this immuneACCESS record with in-frame sequences only. Its versions omit some clonotypes, under half of them owing to an unresolved V gene in the studies checked, with the rest unexplained. This sample holds more than 85,000 clones; 90% were observed only once. The ten largest clonotypes hold approximately 1.7% of the sample. The sample taken for sequencing was peripheral blood. Receptors originate from a man in his fifties or sixties with acute or convalescent COVID-19.

This rearrangement joins TRBV7-8 to TRBJ1-4, with TRBD1 matching over 7 bases. The CDR3 loop spans 16 amino acids. J was trimmed by 5 bases and V by 0 bases; bases with no gene match: 6. The V gene's germline CDR1 is SGHVS and CDR2 FQNEAQ. In nucleotides, the CDR3 is TGTGCCAGCAGCTTAGCGGGGGACAGAAGAAATGAAAAACTGTTTTTT. It codes for CASSLAGDRRNEKLFF.

The CDR3 DNA sequence: TGTGCCAGCAGCCCCGGACTAGCGACAGATACGCAGTATTTT. The encoded protein is CASSPGLATDTQYF. The V gene is TRBV11-2, the J gene TRBJ2-3; 9 positions match TRBD2. V lost 5 bases to trimming and J lost 3 bases; unmatched junction nucleotides: 3. CDR1 SGHAT and CDR2 FQNNGV come from the germline V gene. This CDR3 region has 14 residues.

The chain is built from TRBV29-1 and TRBJ1-4; D perhaps matches TRBD1 (6 bases). Trimming pared 5 bases from V and 2 bases from J, leaving 12 bases between. This CDR3 is built from 14 residues. Germline V gene data show CDR1 as SQVTM and CDR2 as ANQGSEA. CDR3 amino acids: CSVKYRVTNEKLFF. For the CDR3, the DNA is TGCAGCGTTAAATACAGGGTTACTAATGAAAAACTGTTTTTT.

This sequence joins TRBV2 and TRBJ1-4, with no clear D. V was clipped by 10 bases and J by 8 bases, with 20 bases between them. The germline gives CDR1 SNHLY, CDR2 FYNNEI. The CDR3 loop spans 14 amino acids. CDR3 residues: CAIPGTVGGEKLFF. In DNA, the CDR3 is TGTGCCATCCCTGGAACCGTGGGAGGAGAAAAACTGTTTTTT.

The chain combines TRBV5-1 with TRBJ1-2, with D possibly TRBD1 on 6 matching bases. CDR1 is SGHRS and CDR2 is YFSETQ in the germline V gene. The CDR3 totals 13 residues. The V end was cut by 5 bases, the J end by 8 bases, with 16 bases between. The CDR3: CASRNYRDGGYTF. CDR3 DNA: TGCGCCAGCAGGAACTACAGGGACGGAGGCTACACCTTC.

The chain recombines TRBV9 with TRBJ2-1, with a tentative D call TRBD1 (5 bases). Germline V gene data show CDR1 as SGDLS and CDR2 as YYNGEE. V gave up 2 bases and J gave up 7 bases, with 13 bases separating them. The CDR3 covers 14 residues. The CDR3 protein is CASSVSGFRNEQFF. CDR3 nucleotides: TGTGCCAGCAGCGTTTCAGGGTTCAGGAATGAGCAGTTCTTC.

The chain has TRBV27 and TRBJ2-1, with D perhaps matching TRBD2 (5 bases). CDR1 MNHEY and CDR2 SMNVEV come from the germline V gene (reference sequence). Trimming took 5 bases from V and 3 from J, leaving 11 bases between them. The CDR3 contains 14 residues. In nucleotides, the CDR3 is TGTGCCAGCAGTAAAAACGAGGGCTACAATGAGCAGTTCTTC. This encodes CASSKNEGYNEQFF.

J is TRBJ1-2 and V is TRBV19; D is unresolved. Germline V gene lookup returns CDR1 LNHDA and CDR2 SQIVND (reference sequence). The ends were cut back, 3 bases at V and 8 bases at J, with 10 bases in the middle. This CDR3 has 12 amino acids. The CDR3 DNA is TGTGCCAGTAGTATCCCTCGTATGGGCTACACCTTC. It is translated as CASSIPRMGYTF.

V usage is TRBV19 and J usage is TRBJ2-6, with 10 bases that match TRBD1. The CDR3 is 17 amino acids. With 6 bases clipped from V and 0 bases from J, the junction kept 5 bases outside the gene matches. Germline-derived CDR1 and CDR2 are LNHDA and SQIVND (reference sequence). In DNA, the CDR3 is TGTGCCAGTAGACCGGGACAGGGGTCCTCTGGGGCCAACGTCCTGACTTTC. It specifies CASRPGQGSSGANVLTF.

V is TRBV28 and J is TRBJ1-1; D is possibly TRBD1 (5 bases). The CDR3 has 16 residues. Germline V gene data show CDR1 as MDHEN and CDR2 as SYDVKM. V lost 1 base and J 0 bases, leaving 12 bases between the germline ends. This CDR3 reads CASSLFQGGLNTEAFF. The CDR3 DNA reads as TGTGCCAGCAGTTTATTTCAGGGAGGTTTGAACACTGAAGCTTTCTTT.

The chain is built from TRBV29-1 and TRBJ2-7; D not certain. Germline V lookup: CDR1 SQVTM, CDR2 ANQGSEA. Trimming took 4 bases from V and 1 from J, leaving 8 bases between them. CDR3 size: 12 residues. The DNA for the CDR3 is TGCAGCGTTGTTGGGCTTTCCTACGAGCAGTACTTC. Translated, it gives CSVVGLSYEQYF.

This chain joins TRBV11-3 and TRBJ1-1; no clear D gene. CDR1 is SGHNT and CDR2 is YENEEA in the germline V gene. This CDR3 contains 17 residues. V gave up 6 bases and J gave up 0 bases, with 20 bases separating them. This CDR3 reads CASRASVLGMVNTEAFF. CDR3 bases: TGTGCCAGCAGGGCGTCGGTCCTCGGGATGGTGAACACTGAAGCTTTCTTT.

This clone was recorded only once. The chain carries TRBV11-1 and TRBJ2-7, with TRBD1 identical over 7 bases. With V trimmed by 3 bases and J by 6 bases, 5 bases remained unmatched. Germline values: CDR1 SGHAT, CDR2 FQDESV (reference sequence). The length of the CDR3 is 13 residues. The CDR3 nucleotides read TGTGCCAGCAGCTTTGACAGGGCCGGCGAGCAGTACTTC. Its translation: CASSFDRAGEQYF.

This sequence joins TRBV7-2 and TRBJ2-1; unclear D gene. V was cut by 2 bases and J by 0 bases, with 8 bases left in between. Germline-derived CDR1 and CDR2 are SGHTA and FQGNSA. The CDR3 length is 15 residues. CDR3 DNA: TGTGCCAGCAGCTTAAGTCGGAGCTCCTACAATGAGCAGTTCTTC. It translates to CASSLSRSSYNEQFF.

This chain joins TRBV11-2 and TRBJ2-5; 10 nucleotides line up with TRBD2. The trim removed 0 bases at V and 3 bases at J, leaving 1 base unmatched. CDR1 and CDR2 from the germline V gene are SGHAT and FQNNGV. CDR3 length: 15 residues. The CDR3 spells CASSLDGLAEETQYF. As DNA, the CDR3 is TGTGCCAGCAGCTTAGACGGACTAGCGGAAGAGACCCAGTACTTC. The whole variable domain, remainder taken from reference TRBV11-2 and TRBJ2-5, is EAGVAQSPRYKIIEKRQSVAFWCNPISGHATLYWYQQILGQGPKLLIQFQNNGVVDDSQLPKDRFSAERLKGVDSTLKIQPAKLEDSAVYLCASSLDGLAEETQYFGPGTRLLVL.

The genes are TRBV4-1 and TRBJ2-2; D may be TRBD1 (5 bases). The CDR3 is made up of 17 amino acids. Trimming shortened V by 0 bases and J by 7 bases, and 18 bases separated the two germline ends. Germline V gene sequence: CDR1 MGHRA, CDR2 YSYEKL. The CDR3 DNA sequence: TGCGCCAGCAGCCAAGATCGTGATAAAGGGGTAAACGGGGAGCTGTTTTTT. It yields the protein CASSQDRDKGVNGELFF.

The chain couples TRBV6-2 or TRBV6-3 to TRBJ2-5; D gene ambiguous. CDR3 length equals 12 residues. The germline CDR1 and CDR2 sequences are MNHEY and SVGEGT. V lost 0 bases and J 5 bases, leaving 4 bases between the germline ends. CDR3 coding DNA: TGTGCCAGCAGTTACTCCAGGGAGACCCAGTACTTC. It encodes CASSYSRETQYF.

The chain is built from TRBV28 and TRBJ2-3; the match to TRBD2 covers 13 bases. V trimming: 3 bases; J trimming: 6 bases; junction bases outside the gene matches: 3. Germline CDR1 is MDHEN and CDR2 is SYDVKM. The CDR3 spans 15 residues. CDR3 in amino acids: CASSLGTSGADTQYF. The CDR3 DNA reads as TGTGCCAGCAGTTTGGGGACTAGCGGGGCGGATACGCAGTATTTT.